The next 5 T cell receptor beta chains were all read from a single sample in a study of blood T cell repertoires in COVID-19. Data came from immunoSEQ multiplex PCR; TCRdb stores just in-frame clones and leaves some out. Among about 250,000 clones listed, roughly four fifths were seen once. Sequencing was done on a sample of peripheral blood. The receptors were gathered from a person aged 65 to 79 with COVID-19, enrolled during active disease.

This chain joins TRBV19 and TRBJ2-5; D is unresolved. Trimming shortened V by 8 bases and J by 5 bases, and 9 bases separated the two germline ends. Per germline, CDR1 LNHDA and CDR2 SQIVND (reference sequence). The CDR3 length is 11 residues. The CDR3 coding sequence is TGTGCCAGTCGGGTCGACGAGACCCAGTACTTC. Its translation is CASRVDETQYF.

In DNA, the CDR3 is TGTGCCAGCAGTGAAAACTTGCCCCCCTACGAGCAGTACTTC. Amino acids: CASSENLPPYEQYF. The chain employs TRBV25-1 and TRBJ2-7; no firm D call. Germline values: CDR1 MGHDK, CDR2 SYGVNS. CDR3 size: 14 residues. Trimming took off 2 bases at V and 2 bases at J, with 10 bases between the two ends.

This rearrangement joins TRBV7-9 to TRBJ1-2, with D unresolved. This CDR3 contains 16 residues. Germline V lookup: CDR1 SEHNR, CDR2 FQNEAQ (reference sequence). Trimming shortened V by 5 bases and J by 4 bases, and 20 bases separated the two germline ends. The CDR3 spells CASSVDPRSAFYGYTF. In nucleotides, the CDR3 is TGTGCCAGCAGCGTTGACCCGAGGTCGGCTTTCTATGGCTACACCTTC. The full variable domain, its missing parts supplied by reference TRBV7-9 and TRBJ1-2, is DTGVSQNPRHKITKRGQNVTFRCDPISEHNRLYWYRQTLGQGPEFLTYFQNEAQLEKSRLLSDRFSAERPKGSFSTLEIQRTEQGDSAMYLCASSVDPRSAFYGYTFGSGTRLTVV.

This clone has only a few counts. The rearrangement links TRBV3-1 (or the pseudogene TRBV3-2) to TRBJ2-1; D uncertain. V was clipped by 6 bases and J by 8 bases, with 8 bases between them. Germline CDR1 reads LGHDT; CDR2 reads YNNKEL (reference sequence). The CDR3 loop spans 11 amino acids. CDR3 sequence (DNA): TGTGCCAGCAGAATAGCCGATGAGCAGTTCTTC. Translated: CASRIADEQFF.

The rearrangement links TRBV28 to TRBJ1-5; D is perhaps TRBD1 (6 bases). Per the germline V gene, CDR1 is MDHEN and CDR2 is SYDVKM. The ends were cut back, 9 bases at V and 7 bases at J, with 13 bases in the middle. There are 12 residues in the CDR3. This CDR3 is CASTGFGQPQHF. The DNA of the CDR3 is TGTGCCAGTACAGGGTTTGGACAGCCCCAGCATTTT.